One and the same sample provided the 18 T cell receptor beta chains below, sequenced in a study of T cells in Graves' hyperthyroidism and ophthalmopathy. RNA transcripts yielded amplified TCR beta CDR3 regions. Initially, a first-round RT-PCR of the TCR CDR3 employed the HTBI primer set. TCRdb re-derived calls from the multiplex PCR reads in MiXCR, one entry per CDR3 protein. The sample lists around 350,000 distinct CDR3 sequences; 15% to 20% were seen once. Sequences were obtained from blood. The receptors were gathered from a woman aged 18-29 years with Graves' hyperthyroidism.

This clonotype was counted many times. This chain uses TRBV2 with TRBJ2-7, with TRBD1 as a possible D gene (6 bases). The CDR3 consists of 15 residues. Germline V CDR1 and CDR2: SNHLY, FYNNEI. Deletions cut 6 bases from V and 1 base from J, with 16 bases between. Written as DNA, the CDR3 is TGTGCCAGCAGCCCCGGGACACCGATTTCCTACGAGCAGTACTTC. It is translated as CASSPGTPISYEQYF.

There are many counts of this clonotype. This sequence joins TRBV6-5 and TRBJ2-5; D uncertain. Trimming removed 0 bases from V and 1 base from J, with 6 bases in between. This CDR3 spans 14 amino acids. Germline V gene sequence: CDR1 MNHEY, CDR2 SVGAGI. In DNA, the CDR3 is TGTGCCAGCAGTTACTCCCCGCTCCAAGAGACCCAGTACTTC. Translating gives CASSYSPLQETQYF.

This clonotype was detected ten times or more. J is TRBJ2-5 and V is TRBV2, with 10 bases aligning to TRBD2. The length of the CDR3 is 16 residues. V shed 3 bases, J shed 1 base, and the junction held 5 bases outside the gene matches. Germline V gene sequence: CDR1 SNHLY, CDR2 FYNNEI. For the CDR3, the DNA is TGTGCCAGCAGTGATCCGACTAGCGGGCCCCAAGAGACCCAGTACTTC. Translating it yields CASSDPTSGPQETQYF.

The V and J genes are TRBV7-2 and TRBJ1-1, with TRBD1 as a possible D gene (5 bases). The CDR3 runs 15 residues. With 5 bases removed from V and 0 bases from J, the gap between germline ends came to 13 bases. Germline CDR1 is SGHTA and CDR2 is FQGNSA. The chain's CDR3 is CASSLQVGMNTEAFF. Here the CDR3 DNA reads TGTGCCAGCAGCCTACAGGTGGGGATGAACACTGAAGCTTTCTTT.

Of note for this clonotype: A much bigger clone sits one base away, suggesting this may be a read error. This rearrangement joins TRBV6-1 to TRBJ2-2; a possible D gene is TRBD2 (5 bases). The CDR3 extends over 14 amino acids. Germline CDR1 reads MNHNS; CDR2 reads SASEGT. CDR3 nucleotides: TGTGCCAGCAGGACCCAGGAGCGGTCCGGGGAGCTGTGTTTT. Amino acids: CASRTQERSGELCF.

Ten or more counts support this clonotype. The chain links TRBV6-1 to TRBJ1-1, with no clear D. Germline V gene data show CDR1 as MNHNS and CDR2 as SASEGT. CDR3 size: 15 residues. The V end was cut by 0 bases, the J end by 2 bases, with 10 bases between. The CDR3 protein is CASSEAGPVNTEAFF. In DNA, the CDR3 is TGTGCCAGCAGTGAAGCAGGACCGGTAAACACTGAAGCTTTCTTT.

In this sample, this clonotype turned up many times. The chain couples TRBV2 to TRBJ2-4; 9 bases are a match to TRBD2. Germline V gives CDR1 SNHLY, CDR2 FYNNEI. V trimming: 11 bases; J trimming: 0 bases; junction bases outside the gene matches: 5. CDR3 length: 14 amino acids. DNA of the CDR3: TGTGCCGGCGGGGGGGCCCTAGCCAAAAACATTCAGTACTTC. Translating it yields CAGGGALAKNIQYF.

At least ten counts were recorded for this clonotype. The CDR3 DNA sequence: TGTGCCACCAGCAGAGATAGTGGAGGTAGTCAGCCCCAGCATTTT. Amino acids: CATSRDSGGSQPQHF. The chain has TRBV15 and TRBJ1-5, with unresolved D. Germline V gene lookup returns CDR1 LNHNV and CDR2 YYDKDF (reference sequence). The CDR3 spans 15 residues. V lost 0 bases and J 6 bases, leaving 12 bases between the germline ends.

This clonotype was seen many times. This sequence joins TRBV2 and TRBJ1-1; D perhaps matches TRBD1 (5 bases). Germline CDR1 reads SNHLY; CDR2 reads FYNNEI. There are 14 residues in the CDR3. Trimming removed 8 bases from V and 0 bases from J, with 13 bases in between. The CDR3 loop reads CASLYGGMNTEAFF. The CDR3 region has the DNA TGTGCCAGCCTCTATGGGGGTATGAACACTGAAGCTTTCTTT.

There are many counts of this clonotype. The gene calls are TRBV6-5 and TRBJ1-1; D gene unclear. Trimming cost V 4 bases and J 2 bases, with 8 bases left between them. This CDR3 contains 13 residues. The germline gives CDR1 MNHEY, CDR2 SVGAGI. CDR3 loop: CASSFGFNTEAFF. In DNA form, the CDR3 reads TGTGCCAGCAGTTTCGGATTCAACACTGAAGCTTTCTTT.

This clonotype was counted ten times or more. The J gene is TRBJ1-6, the V gene TRBV6-4; possibly TRBD1 for D (5 bases). The CDR3 runs 19 residues. V lost 6 bases and J 7 bases, leaving 28 bases between the germline ends. The germline V gene encodes CDR1 MRHNA and CDR2 SNTAGT. The CDR3 sequence is CASRRTLRVWSLRNSPLHF. Here the CDR3 DNA reads TGTGCCAGCAGGCGGACCCTCAGGGTGTGGAGTTTGAGGAATTCACCCCTCCACTTT.

This chain connects TRBV25-1 to TRBJ1-1, with D perhaps TRBD1 (6 bases). This CDR3 region has 20 residues. Trimming took off 1 base at V and 4 bases at J, with 28 bases between the two ends. Germline CDR1 reads MGHDK; CDR2 reads SYGVNS. CDR3 bases: TGTGCCAGCAGTGAATTTTACGAGTTCTCCAACCGAGGGGGGCTCACTGAAGCTTTCTTT. Amino acids: CASSEFYEFSNRGGLTEAFF.

This clonotype was counted ten times or more. This sequence joins TRBV9 and TRBJ2-5; D unclear. Germline CDR1 reads SGDLS; CDR2 reads YYNGEE. CDR3 length: 13 residues. The V end was cut by 0 bases, the J end by 2 bases, with 5 bases between. The CDR3 nucleotides read TGTGCCAGCAGCGTAGCTGTTCAAGAGACCCAGTACTTC. Protein product: CASSVAVQETQYF.

This clonotype was observed at least ten times. The chain links TRBV4-1 to TRBJ2-7; D possibly corresponds to TRBD1 (6 bases). Trimming took 5 bases from V and 3 from J, leaving 20 bases between them. This CDR3 has 16 amino acids. Germline V gene sequence: CDR1 MGHRA, CDR2 YSYEKL. CDR3 sequence: CASSSPREQGRYEQYF. The CDR3 DNA sequence: TGCGCCAGCAGCTCCCCCCGGGAACAGGGTCGCTACGAGCAGTACTTC.

The table lists this clonotype with many counts. The rearrangement joins TRBV6-1 to TRBJ2-7, with D perhaps assigned TRBD1 or TRBD2 (5 bases each). CDR3 length: 18 amino acids. CDR1 and CDR2 (germline): MNHNS, SASEGT. V was shortened by 0 bases and J by 4 bases, with 22 bases between the two germline ends. CDR3 region: CASSEARRRWDPPYEQYF. CDR3 nucleotide sequence: TGTGCCAGCAGTGAAGCGAGGAGACGGTGGGACCCCCCGTACGAGCAGTACTTC.

This clonotype was picked up many times. This chain joins TRBV19 and TRBJ1-1, with D maybe TRBD1 (5 bases). The CDR3 runs 13 residues. V was clipped by 4 bases and J by 4 bases, with 10 bases between them. Germline values: CDR1 LNHDA, CDR2 SQIVND (reference sequence). This CDR3 reads CASSKTELTEAFF. The CDR3 coding sequence is TGTGCCAGTAGTAAGACAGAGCTCACTGAAGCTTTCTTT.

V gene TRBV7-2 combines with J gene TRBJ2-5; 8 nucleotides agree with TRBD1. The CDR3 has 15 amino acids. Per the germline V gene, CDR1 is SGHTA and CDR2 is FQGNSA. The J segment lost 2 bases and the V segment lost 7 bases, leaving 9 bases of the junction unmatched. The CDR3 DNA reads TGTGCCAGCACCCTGAGACAGGGGAATCAAGAGACCCAGTACTTC. Translating gives CASTLRQGNQETQYF. The whole variable domain, remainder taken from reference TRBV7-2 and TRBJ2-5, is GAGVSQSPSNKVTEKGKDVELRCDPISGHTALYWYRQSLGQGLEFLIYFQGNSAPDKSGLPSDRFSAERTGGSVSTLTIQRTQQEDSAVYLCASTLRQGNQETQYFGPGTRLLVL.

This clonotype was observed at least ten times. The rearrangement uses TRBV6-5 and TRBJ2-5; D unclear. CDR1 is MNHEY and CDR2 is SVGAGI in the germline V gene. This CDR3 is built from 14 residues. Trimming shortened V by 0 bases and J by 3 bases, and 8 bases separated the two germline ends. The CDR3 DNA follows: TGTGCCAGCAGTTACTCGACTTCAGAAGAGACCCAGTACTTC. It codes for CASSYSTSEETQYF.